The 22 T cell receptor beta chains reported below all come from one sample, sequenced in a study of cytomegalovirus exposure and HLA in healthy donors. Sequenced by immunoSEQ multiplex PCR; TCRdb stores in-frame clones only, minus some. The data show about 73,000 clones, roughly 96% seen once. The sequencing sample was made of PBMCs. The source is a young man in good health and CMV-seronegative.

The CDR3 spells CASSTRTSDHNEQFF. The CDR3 DNA follows: TGTGCCAGCAGCACCCGGACTAGCGACCACAATGAGCAGTTCTTC. This chain links TRBV5-4 with TRBJ2-1; TRBD2 agrees at 9 bases. Losses at the gene ends were 4 bases for V and 5 bases for J; bases not matched to a gene: 7. The CDR3 loop spans 15 amino acids. CDR1 and CDR2 from the germline V gene are SGHNT and YYREEE (reference sequence).

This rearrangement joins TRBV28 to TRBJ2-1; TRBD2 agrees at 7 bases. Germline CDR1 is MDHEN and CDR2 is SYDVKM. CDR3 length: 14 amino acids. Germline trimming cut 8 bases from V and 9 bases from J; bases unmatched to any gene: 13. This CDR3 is CASSGGPQNSEQFF. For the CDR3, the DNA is TGTGCCAGCTCGGGAGGACCCCAGAACTCTGAGCAGTTCTTC.

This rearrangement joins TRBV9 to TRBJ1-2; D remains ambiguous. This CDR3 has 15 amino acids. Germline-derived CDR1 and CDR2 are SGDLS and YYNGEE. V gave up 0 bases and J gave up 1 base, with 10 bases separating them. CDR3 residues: CASSVAGENNYGYTF. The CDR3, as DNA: TGTGCCAGCAGCGTAGCCGGGGAAAATAACTATGGCTACACCTTC.

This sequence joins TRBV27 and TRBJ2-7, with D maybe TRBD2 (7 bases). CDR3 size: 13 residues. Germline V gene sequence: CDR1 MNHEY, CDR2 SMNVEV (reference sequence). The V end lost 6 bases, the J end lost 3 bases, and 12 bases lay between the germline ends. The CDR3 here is CASSWEGGYEQYF. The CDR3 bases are TGTGCCAGCAGCTGGGAGGGGGGCTACGAGCAGTACTTC.

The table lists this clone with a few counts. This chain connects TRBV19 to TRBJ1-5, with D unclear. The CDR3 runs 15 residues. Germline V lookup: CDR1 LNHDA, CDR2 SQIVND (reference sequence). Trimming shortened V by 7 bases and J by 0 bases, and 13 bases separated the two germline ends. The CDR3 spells CASTRSSYSNQPQHF. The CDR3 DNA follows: TGTGCCAGTACGAGGTCCTCCTATAGCAATCAGCCCCAGCATTTT.

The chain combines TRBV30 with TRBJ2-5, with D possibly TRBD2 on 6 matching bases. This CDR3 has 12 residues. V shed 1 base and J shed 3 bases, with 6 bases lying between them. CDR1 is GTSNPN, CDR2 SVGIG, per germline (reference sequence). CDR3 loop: CAWSAGEETQYF. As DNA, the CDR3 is TGTGCCTGGAGTGCGGGGGAAGAGACCCAGTACTTC.

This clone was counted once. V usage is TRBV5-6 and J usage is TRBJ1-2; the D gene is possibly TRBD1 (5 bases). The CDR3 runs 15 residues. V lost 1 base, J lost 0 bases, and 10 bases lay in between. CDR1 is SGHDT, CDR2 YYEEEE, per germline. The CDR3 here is CASSLRGLPNYGYTF. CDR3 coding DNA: TGTGCCAGCAGCTTGAGGGGACTTCCTAACTATGGCTACACCTTC.

The CDR3 DNA reads TGTGCCAGCAAACTAGCAGTGGCCGGGGAGCTGTTTTTT. This codes for CASKLAVAGELFF. This rearrangement joins TRBV7-8 to TRBJ2-2, with D maybe TRBD2 (6 bases). Trimming shortened V by 7 bases and J by 6 bases, and 12 bases separated the two germline ends. CDR1 and CDR2 (germline): SGHVS, FQNEAQ. The CDR3 contains 13 residues. Combining the CDR3 with reference TRBV7-8 and TRBJ2-2 gives the whole variable domain GAGVSQSPRYKVAKRGQDVALRCDPISGHVSLFWYQQALGQGPEFLTYFQNEAQLDKSGLPSDRFFAERPEGSVSTLKIQRTQQEDSAVYLCASKLAVAGELFFGEGSRLTVL.

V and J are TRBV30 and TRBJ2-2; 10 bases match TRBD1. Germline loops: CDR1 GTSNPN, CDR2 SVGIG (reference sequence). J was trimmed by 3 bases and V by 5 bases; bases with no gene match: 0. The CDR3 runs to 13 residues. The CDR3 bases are TGTGCCTGGGGGACAGGGGACACCGGGGAGCTGTTTTTT. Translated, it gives CAWGTGDTGELFF. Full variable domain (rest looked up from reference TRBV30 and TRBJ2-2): SQTIHQWPATLVQPVGSPLSLECTVEGTSNPNLYWYRQAAGRGLQLLFYSVGIGQISSEVPQNLSASRPQDRQFILSSKKLLLSDSGFYLCAWGTGDTGELFFGEGSRLTVL.

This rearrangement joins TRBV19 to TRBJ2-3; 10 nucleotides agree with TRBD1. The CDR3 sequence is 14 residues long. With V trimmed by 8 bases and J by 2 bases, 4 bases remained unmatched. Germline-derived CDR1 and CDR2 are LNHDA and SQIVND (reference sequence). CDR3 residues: CASGQGGTTDTQYF. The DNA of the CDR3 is TGTGCCAGTGGACAGGGGGGCACCACAGATACGCAGTATTTT.

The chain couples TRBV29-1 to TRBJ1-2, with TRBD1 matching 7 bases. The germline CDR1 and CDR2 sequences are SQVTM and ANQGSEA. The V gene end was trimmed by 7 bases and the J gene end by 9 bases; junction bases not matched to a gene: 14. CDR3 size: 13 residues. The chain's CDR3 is CSGWDSLHSSYTF. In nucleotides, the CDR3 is TGCAGCGGCTGGGACAGTCTGCACTCCAGCTACACCTTC. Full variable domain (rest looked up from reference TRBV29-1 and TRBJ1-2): SAVISQKPSRDICQRGTSLTIQCQVDSQVTMMFWYRQQPGQSLTLIATANQGSEATYESGFVIDKFPISRPNLTFSTLTVSNMSPEDSSIYLCSGWDSLHSSYTFGSGTRLTVV.

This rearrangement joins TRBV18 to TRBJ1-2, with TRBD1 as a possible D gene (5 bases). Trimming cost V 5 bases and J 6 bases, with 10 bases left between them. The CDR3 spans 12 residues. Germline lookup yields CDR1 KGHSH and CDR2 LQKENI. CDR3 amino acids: CASSGQGNGYTF. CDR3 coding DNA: TGTGCCAGCTCAGGCCAGGGTAATGGCTACACCTTC.

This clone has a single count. The CDR3 region is CASSVAGLNTEAFF. CDR3 nucleotides: TGTGCCAGCAGTGTAGCAGGGTTGAACACTGAAGCTTTCTTT. V and J are TRBV28 and TRBJ1-1; possibly TRBD1 for D (5 bases). CDR1 and CDR2 from the germline V gene are MDHEN and SYDVKM. The CDR3 loop spans 14 amino acids. V shed 5 bases and J shed 0 bases, with 10 bases lying between them.

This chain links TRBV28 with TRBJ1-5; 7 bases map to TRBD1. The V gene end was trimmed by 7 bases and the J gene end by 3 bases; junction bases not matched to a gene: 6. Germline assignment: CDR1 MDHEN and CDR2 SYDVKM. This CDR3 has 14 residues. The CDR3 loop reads CASTRTGVNQPQHF. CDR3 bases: TGTGCCAGCACCAGGACAGGCGTCAATCAGCCCCAGCATTTT.

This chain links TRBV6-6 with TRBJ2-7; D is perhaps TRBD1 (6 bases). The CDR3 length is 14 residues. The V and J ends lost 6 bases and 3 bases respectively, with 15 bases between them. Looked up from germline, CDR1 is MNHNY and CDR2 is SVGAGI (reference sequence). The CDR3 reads CASRFTTGNYEQYF. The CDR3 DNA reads TGTGCCAGCAGGTTCACCACAGGGAACTACGAGCAGTACTTC.

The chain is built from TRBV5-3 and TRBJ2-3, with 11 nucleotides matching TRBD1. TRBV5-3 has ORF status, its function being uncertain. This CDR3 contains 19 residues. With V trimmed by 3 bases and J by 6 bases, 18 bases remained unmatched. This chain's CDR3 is CARSWLGCRDRGTIDTQYF. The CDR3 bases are TGTGCCAGAAGCTGGCTCGGTTGCCGGGACAGGGGGACTATTGATACGCAGTATTTT.

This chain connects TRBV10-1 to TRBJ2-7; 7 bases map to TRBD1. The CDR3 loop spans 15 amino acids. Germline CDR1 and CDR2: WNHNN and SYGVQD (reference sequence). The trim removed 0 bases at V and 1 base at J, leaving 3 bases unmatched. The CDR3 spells CASSESVTGSYEQYF. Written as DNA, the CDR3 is TGCGCCAGCAGTGAGTCAGTGACAGGGTCCTACGAGCAGTACTTC.

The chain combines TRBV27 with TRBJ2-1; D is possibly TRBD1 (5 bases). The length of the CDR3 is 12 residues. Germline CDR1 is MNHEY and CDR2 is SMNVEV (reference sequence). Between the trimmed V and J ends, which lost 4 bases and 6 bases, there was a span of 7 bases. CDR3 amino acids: CASSWGSNEQFF. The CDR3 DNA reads TGTGCCAGCAGTTGGGGCAGCAATGAGCAGTTCTTC.

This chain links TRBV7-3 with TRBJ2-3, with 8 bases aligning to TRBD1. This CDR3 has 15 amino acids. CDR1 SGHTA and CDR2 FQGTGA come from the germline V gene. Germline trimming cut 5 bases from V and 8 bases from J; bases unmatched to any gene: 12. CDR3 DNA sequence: TGTGCCAGCAGCCGCGATGGACAGGGTGGAGCTACGCAGTATTTT. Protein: CASSRDGQGGATQYF.

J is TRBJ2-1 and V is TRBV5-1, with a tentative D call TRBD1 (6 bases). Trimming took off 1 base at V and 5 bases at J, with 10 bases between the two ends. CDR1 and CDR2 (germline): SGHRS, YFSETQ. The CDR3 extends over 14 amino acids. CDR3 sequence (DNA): TGCGCCAGCAGCTTGACAGGGTACAACAATGAGCAGTTCTTC. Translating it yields CASSLTGYNNEQFF.

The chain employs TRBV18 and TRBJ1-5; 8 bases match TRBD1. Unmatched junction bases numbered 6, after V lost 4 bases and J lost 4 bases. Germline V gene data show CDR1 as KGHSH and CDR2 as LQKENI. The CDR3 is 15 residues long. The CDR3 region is CASSQMQGANQPQHF. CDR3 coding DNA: TGTGCCAGCTCACAAATGCAGGGGGCTAATCAGCCCCAGCATTTT.

The CDR3 region is CASAPGDREVQPQHF. The CDR3 DNA is TGTGCCAGCGCGCCGGGGGACAGGGAGGTTCAGCCCCAGCATTTT. This rearrangement joins TRBV7-9 to TRBJ1-5, with 9 positions matching TRBD1. Germline CDR1 reads SEHNR; CDR2 reads FQNEAQ (reference sequence). This CDR3 is 15 amino acids long. V gave up 8 bases and J gave up 6 bases; unmatched junction bases: 11.